The 20 T cell receptor beta chains reported below all come from one sample, sequenced in a study of blood T cell repertoires in COVID-19. TCRdb keeps only in-frame clones here, not all; method: immunoSEQ multiplex PCR. In the table there are a few hundred thousand clones, roughly 88% of which are singletons. The sequencing input was peripheral blood. The receptor set was obtained from a woman in her 70s with COVID-19, enrolled during active disease.

The chain carries TRBV5-4 and TRBJ1-2; D may be TRBD1 (5 bases). The germline gives CDR1 SGHNT, CDR2 YYREEE (reference sequence). V lost 0 bases and J lost 4, with 7 bases in between. The CDR3 loop spans 13 amino acids. The CDR3 here is CASSLGQIYGYTF. CDR3 nucleotide sequence: TGTGCCAGCAGCTTGGGACAGATCTATGGCTACACCTTC.

The chain links TRBV19 to TRBJ2-7; TRBD2 matches 7 bases. The germline V gene has CDR1 LNHDA and CDR2 SQIVND (reference sequence). The CDR3 loop spans 15 amino acids. V lost 1 base to trimming and J lost 2 bases; unmatched junction nucleotides: 5. Written as DNA, the CDR3 is TGTGCCAGTAGTATAGCGCGGGAGAGCACCTACGAGCAGTACTTC. This codes for CASSIARESTYEQYF.

This clone occurred once. The CDR3 here is CASRRRGFGNQPQHF. The CDR3 DNA follows: TGTGCCAGCAGGCGCAGGGGGTTTGGCAATCAGCCCCAGCATTTT. J is TRBJ1-5 and V is TRBV28; TRBD1 matches 7 bases. The ends lost 6 bases at V and 2 bases at J; junction bases unmatched: 7. This CDR3 is built from 15 residues. The V gene's germline CDR1 is MDHEN and CDR2 SYDVKM.

The chain carries TRBV6-2 or TRBV6-3 and TRBJ1-4, with D tentatively TRBD1 (6 bases). The CDR3 length is 15 residues. Deletions cut 2 bases from V and 2 bases from J, with 9 bases between. CDR1 and CDR2 from the germline V gene are MNHEY and SVGEGT. The CDR3 reads CASSYRGGTNEKLFF. CDR3 nucleotide sequence: TGTGCCAGCAGTTACAGAGGGGGTACTAATGAAAAACTGTTTTTT.

The rearrangement joins TRBV11-2 to TRBJ1-1; TRBD1 is a possible D gene (6 bases). Germline V lookup: CDR1 SGHAT, CDR2 FQNNGV. The CDR3 totals 13 residues. Trimming removed 0 bases at V and 10 bases at J, with 12 bases between. In nucleotides, the CDR3 is TGTGCCAGCAGCTTAGATAGATCAGGGGTAGCTTTCTTT. Its translation is CASSLDRSGVAFF.

This chain links TRBV18 with TRBJ2-3; 9 positions match TRBD1. This CDR3 comprises 15 residues. Germline loops: CDR1 KGHSH, CDR2 LQKENI. With V trimmed by 4 bases and J by 3 bases, 5 bases remained unmatched. CDR3 sequence: CASSRGGQGTDTQYF. The DNA for the CDR3 is TGTGCCAGCTCACGCGGTGGACAGGGGACAGATACGCAGTATTTT.

The chain has TRBV12-3 or TRBV12-4 and TRBJ1-4; D gene uncertain. This CDR3 spans 13 amino acids. Trimming took 2 bases from V and 5 from J, leaving 6 bases between them. DNA for the CDR3: TGTGCCAGCAGTTTATACAGCAATGAAAAACTGTTTTTT. This sequence encodes CASSLYSNEKLFF.

The chain combines TRBV30 with TRBJ2-7; D gene ambiguous. Germline V gene data show CDR1 as GTSNPN and CDR2 as SVGIG (reference sequence). The ends were cut back, 2 bases at V and 4 bases at J, with 15 bases in the middle. This CDR3 region has 14 residues. The CDR3 spells CAWSPSSTGYEQYF. In DNA form, the CDR3 reads TGTGCCTGGAGTCCTTCGTCGACGGGTTACGAGCAGTACTTC.

This chain connects TRBV2 to TRBJ2-1, with 9 bases aligning to TRBD1. Germline lookup yields CDR1 SNHLY and CDR2 FYNNEI. This CDR3 spans 16 amino acids. V was clipped by 2 bases and J by 4 bases; unmatched bases: 6. The chain's CDR3 is CASSEWTGAQYNEQFF. The CDR3 DNA reads TGTGCCAGCAGTGAATGGACAGGGGCTCAATACAATGAGCAGTTCTTC.

The table lists this clone with a count of one. This chain uses TRBV12-3 or TRBV12-4 with TRBJ1-1; the D is unclear. V dropped 6 bases and J dropped 4 bases, with 12 bases sitting between them. CDR3 length: 13 amino acids. CDR3 amino acids: CASRLDIGTEAFF. CDR3 coding DNA: TGTGCCAGCAGACTCGATATCGGCACTGAAGCTTTCTTT.

V usage is TRBV5-6 and J usage is TRBJ1-2, with unresolved D. CDR3 length equals 14 residues. Trimming stripped 4 bases from V and 3 bases from J, with 13 bases between. Per the germline V gene, CDR1 is SGHDT and CDR2 is YYEEEE. CDR3 residues: CASSKYGLDYGYTF. The CDR3 DNA follows: TGTGCCAGCAGCAAATATGGTCTAGACTATGGCTACACCTTC.

This clone was observed a single time. The chain couples TRBV6-2 or TRBV6-3 to TRBJ2-7, with 8 bases lining up with TRBD1. The V and J ends lost 2 bases and 2 bases, in that order; junction bases with no gene match: 8. Germline CDR1 reads MNHEY; CDR2 reads SVGEGT. The CDR3 has 16 residues. The CDR3 DNA follows: TGTGCCAGCAGTTACGGGAAAGGGACAGGAGCCTACGAGCAGTACTTC. Translation gives CASSYGKGTGAYEQYF.

The rearrangement uses TRBV4-1 and TRBJ2-1; 8 nucleotides line up with TRBD2. CDR1 is MGHRA, CDR2 YSYEKL, per germline. The CDR3 is 14 residues long. Trimming removed 1 base from V and 9 bases from J; junction bases left unmatched: 5. CDR3 DNA sequence: TGCGCCAGCAGCCAAGTATTTCTAGCGGGTGAGCAGTTCTTC. Encoded protein: CASSQVFLAGEQFF.

On this clone itself: One end of the junction does not line up with germline, which may come from a read error. The chain employs TRBV24-1 and TRBJ2-5; TRBD2 aligns across 11 bases. The CDR3 is 15 amino acids. Germline V gives CDR1 KGHDR, CDR2 SFDVKD. The CDR3 loop is CASSIAGGPGETQYF. The CDR3 coding sequence is TGTGCCTCCAGTATAGCGGGAGGGCCGGGGGAGACCCAGTACTTC.

The chain links TRBV2 to TRBJ2-1; D is possibly TRBD1 (5 bases). Germline assignment: CDR1 SNHLY and CDR2 FYNNEI. The V and J ends lost 7 bases and 6 bases respectively, with 13 bases between them. The CDR3 contains 13 residues. The CDR3 sequence is CASKGNRLNEQFF. CDR3 DNA: TGTGCCAGCAAGGGGAACAGGCTCAATGAGCAGTTCTTC.

The chain has TRBV19 and TRBJ1-2; 9 nucleotides align to TRBD1. Germline CDR1 reads LNHDA; CDR2 reads SQIVND (reference sequence). V lost 5 bases to trimming and J lost 8 bases; unmatched junction nucleotides: 6. There are 13 residues in the CDR3. The CDR3 DNA reads as TGTGCCAGTAGTGAGGGACAGGGTACCGGCTACACCTTC. Its translation: CASSEGQGTGYTF.

V usage is TRBV11-3 and J usage is TRBJ2-5; D is uncertain. CDR1 is SGHNT, CDR2 YENEEA, per germline. The V end lost 5 bases, the J end lost 0 bases, and 16 bases lay between the germline ends. The CDR3 has 16 residues. The CDR3 nucleotides are TGTGCCAGCAGCACCTTTATGGGTAGCAACCAAGAGACCCAGTACTTC. This encodes CASSTFMGSNQETQYF.

The chain joins TRBV28 to TRBJ2-5; perhaps TRBD1 as D (6 bases). The CDR3 length is 12 residues. V was pared by 9 bases and J by 3 bases, with 11 bases between. Germline V gene lookup returns CDR1 MDHEN and CDR2 SYDVKM. This chain's CDR3 is CASTGSEETQYF. DNA for the CDR3: TGTGCCAGTACAGGGTCGGAAGAGACCCAGTACTTC.

The chain combines TRBV11-2 with TRBJ2-1, with 12 positions matching TRBD2. The trim removed 3 bases at V and 7 bases at J, leaving 13 bases unmatched. Per germline, CDR1 SGHAT and CDR2 FQNNGV. The CDR3 length is 18 residues. The CDR3 region has the DNA TGTGCCAGCAGCTTGACTAGCGGGAGAGTTCTTCCGGGGAATGAGCAGTTCTTC. It encodes CASSLTSGRVLPGNEQFF.

The chain has TRBV11-3 and TRBJ2-2; perhaps TRBD2 as D (5 bases). V gave up 1 base and J gave up 0 bases, with 12 bases separating them. Germline CDR1 SGHNT, CDR2 YENEEA. The CDR3 totals 17 residues. Written as DNA, the CDR3 is TGTGCCAGCAGCTTAGGGAGCGGAGTCGCGAACACCGGGGAGCTGTTTTTT. Its translation: CASSLGSGVANTGELFF.